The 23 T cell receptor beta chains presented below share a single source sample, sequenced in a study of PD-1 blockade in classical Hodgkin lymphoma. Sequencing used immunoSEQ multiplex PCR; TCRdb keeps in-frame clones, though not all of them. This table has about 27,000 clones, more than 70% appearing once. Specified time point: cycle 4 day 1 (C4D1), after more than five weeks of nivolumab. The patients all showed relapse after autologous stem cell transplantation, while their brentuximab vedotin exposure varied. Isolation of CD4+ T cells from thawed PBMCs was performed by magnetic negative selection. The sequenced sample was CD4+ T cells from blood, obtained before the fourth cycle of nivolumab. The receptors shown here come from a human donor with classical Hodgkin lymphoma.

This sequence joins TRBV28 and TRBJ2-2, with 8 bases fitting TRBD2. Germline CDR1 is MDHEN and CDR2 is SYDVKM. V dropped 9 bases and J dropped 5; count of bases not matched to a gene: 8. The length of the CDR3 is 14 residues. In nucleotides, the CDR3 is TGTGCCAGTAAAGCGGGACTAGTGACCGGGGAGCTGTTTTTT. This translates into CASKAGLVTGELFF.

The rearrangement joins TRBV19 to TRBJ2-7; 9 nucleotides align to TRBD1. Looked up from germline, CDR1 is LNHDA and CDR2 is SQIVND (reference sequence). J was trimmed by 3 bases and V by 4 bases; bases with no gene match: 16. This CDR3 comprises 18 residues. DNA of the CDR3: TGTGCCAGTAGTAAGGAGTGGACAGGGGACCTCAGGGGCTACGAGCAGTACTTC. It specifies CASSKEWTGDLRGYEQYF.

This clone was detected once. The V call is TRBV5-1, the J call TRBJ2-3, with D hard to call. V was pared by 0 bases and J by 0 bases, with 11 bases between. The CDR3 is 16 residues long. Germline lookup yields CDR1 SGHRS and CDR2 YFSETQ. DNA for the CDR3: TGCGCCAGCAGCTTGGGCGTAGGGTCAAGCACAGATACGCAGTATTTT. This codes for CASSLGVGSSTDTQYF.

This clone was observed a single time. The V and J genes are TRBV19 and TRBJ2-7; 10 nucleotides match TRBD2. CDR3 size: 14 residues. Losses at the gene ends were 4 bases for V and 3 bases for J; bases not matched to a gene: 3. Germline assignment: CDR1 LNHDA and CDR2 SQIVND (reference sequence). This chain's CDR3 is CASSRGLADYEQYF. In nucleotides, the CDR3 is TGTGCCAGTAGTAGAGGACTAGCGGACTACGAGCAGTACTTC.

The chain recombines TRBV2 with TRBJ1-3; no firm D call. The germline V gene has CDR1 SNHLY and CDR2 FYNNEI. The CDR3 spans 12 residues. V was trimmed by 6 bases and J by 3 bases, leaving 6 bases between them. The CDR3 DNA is TGTGCCAGCAGGGCGTATGGAAACACCATATATTTT. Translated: CASRAYGNTIYF.

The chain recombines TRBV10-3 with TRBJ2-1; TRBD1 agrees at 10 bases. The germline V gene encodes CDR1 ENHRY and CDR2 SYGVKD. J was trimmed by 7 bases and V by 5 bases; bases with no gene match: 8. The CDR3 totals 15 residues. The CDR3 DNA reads TGTGCCATCAGTAAGGCCGGGACAGGGGCGAATGAGCAGTTCTTC. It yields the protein CAISKAGTGANEQFF.

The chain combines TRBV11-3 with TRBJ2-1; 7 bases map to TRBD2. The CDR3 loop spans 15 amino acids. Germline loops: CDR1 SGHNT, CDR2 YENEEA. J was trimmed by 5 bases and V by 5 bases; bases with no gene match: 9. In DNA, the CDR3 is TGTGCCAGCAGCCGACGGACTAGTCAGGACAATGAGCAGTTCTTC. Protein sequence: CASSRRTSQDNEQFF.

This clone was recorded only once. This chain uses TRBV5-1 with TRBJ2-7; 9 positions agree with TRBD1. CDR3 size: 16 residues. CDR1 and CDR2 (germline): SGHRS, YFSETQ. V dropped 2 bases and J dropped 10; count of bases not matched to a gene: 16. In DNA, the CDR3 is TGCGCCAGCAGCTTATACTCCGGGACAGGGACTAACTACCAGTACTTC. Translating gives CASSLYSGTGTNYQYF.

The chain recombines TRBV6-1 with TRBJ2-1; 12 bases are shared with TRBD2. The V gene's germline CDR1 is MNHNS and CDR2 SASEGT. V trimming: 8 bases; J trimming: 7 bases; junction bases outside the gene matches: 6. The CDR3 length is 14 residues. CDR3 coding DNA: TGTGCCAGCCGGCTAGCGGGAGGGTCAAATGAGCAGTTCTTC. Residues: CASRLAGGSNEQFF.

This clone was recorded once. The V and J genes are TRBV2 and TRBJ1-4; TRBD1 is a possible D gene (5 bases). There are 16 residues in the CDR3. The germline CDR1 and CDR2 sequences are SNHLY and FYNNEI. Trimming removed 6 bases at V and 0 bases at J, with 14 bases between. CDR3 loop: CASRNHRLTTNEKLFF. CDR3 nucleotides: TGTGCCAGCAGGAACCACAGGTTAACAACTAATGAAAAACTGTTTTTT.

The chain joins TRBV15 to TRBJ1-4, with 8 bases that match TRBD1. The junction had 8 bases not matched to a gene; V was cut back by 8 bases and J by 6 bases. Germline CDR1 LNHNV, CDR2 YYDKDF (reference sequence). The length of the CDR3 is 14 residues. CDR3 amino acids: CATSLQGGHEKLFF. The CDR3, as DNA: TGTGCCACCTCATTACAGGGGGGCCATGAAAAACTGTTTTTT.

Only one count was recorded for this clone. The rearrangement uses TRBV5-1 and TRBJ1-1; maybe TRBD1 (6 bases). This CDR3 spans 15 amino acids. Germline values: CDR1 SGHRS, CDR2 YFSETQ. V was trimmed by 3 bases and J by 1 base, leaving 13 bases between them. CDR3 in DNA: TGCGCCAGCAGCTCGCAGGGGCATGCGAACACTGAAGCTTTCTTT. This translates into CASSSQGHANTEAFF. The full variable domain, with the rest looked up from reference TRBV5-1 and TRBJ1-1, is KAGVTQTPRYLIKTRGQQVTLSCSPISGHRSVSWYQQTPGQGLQFLFEYFSETQRNKGNFPGRFSGRQFSNSRSEMNVSTLELGDSALYLCASSSQGHANTEAFFGQGTRLTVV.

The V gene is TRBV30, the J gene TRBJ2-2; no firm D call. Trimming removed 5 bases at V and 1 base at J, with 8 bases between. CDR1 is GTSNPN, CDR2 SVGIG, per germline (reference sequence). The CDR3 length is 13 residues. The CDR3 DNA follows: TGTGCCTGGGTCCTAGGGAACACCGGGGAGCTGTTTTTT. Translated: CAWVLGNTGELFF.

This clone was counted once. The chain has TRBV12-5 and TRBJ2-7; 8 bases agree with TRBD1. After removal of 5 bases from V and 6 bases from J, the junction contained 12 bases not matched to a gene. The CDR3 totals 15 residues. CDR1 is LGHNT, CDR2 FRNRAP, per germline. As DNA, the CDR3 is TGTGCTAGTGGTCAAATTGTCAGGGGGCGGTTCGAGCAGTACTTC. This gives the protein CASGQIVRGRFEQYF.

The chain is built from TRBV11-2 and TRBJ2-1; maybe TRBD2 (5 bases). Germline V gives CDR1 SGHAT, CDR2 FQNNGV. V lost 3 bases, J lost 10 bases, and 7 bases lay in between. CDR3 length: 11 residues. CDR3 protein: CASSFSGEQFF. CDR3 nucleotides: TGTGCCAGCAGCTTTTCGGGGGAGCAGTTCTTC.

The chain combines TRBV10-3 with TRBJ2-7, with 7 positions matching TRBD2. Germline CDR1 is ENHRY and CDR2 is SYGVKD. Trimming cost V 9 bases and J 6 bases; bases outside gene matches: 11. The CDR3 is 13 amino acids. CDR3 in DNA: TGTGCCATTGAAGGAAGCGGGACTGGCGAGCAGTACTTC. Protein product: CAIEGSGTGEQYF.

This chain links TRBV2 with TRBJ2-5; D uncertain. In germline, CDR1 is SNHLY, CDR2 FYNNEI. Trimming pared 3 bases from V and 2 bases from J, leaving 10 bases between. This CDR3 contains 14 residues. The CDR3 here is CASSEPVRQETQYF. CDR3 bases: TGTGCCAGCAGTGAGCCGGTTAGACAAGAGACCCAGTACTTC.

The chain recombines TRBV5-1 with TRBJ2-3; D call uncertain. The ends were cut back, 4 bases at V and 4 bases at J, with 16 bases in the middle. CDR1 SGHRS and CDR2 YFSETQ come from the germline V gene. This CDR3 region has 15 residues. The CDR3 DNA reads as TGCGCCAGCAGCGTTGCTCGTCCATTTGCAGATACGCAGTATTTT. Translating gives CASSVARPFADTQYF.

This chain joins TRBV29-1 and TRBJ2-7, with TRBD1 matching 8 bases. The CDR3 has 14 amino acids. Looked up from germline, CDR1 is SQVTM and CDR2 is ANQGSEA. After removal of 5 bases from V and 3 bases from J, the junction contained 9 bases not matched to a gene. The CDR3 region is CSVLGQGAVYEQYF. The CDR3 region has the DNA TGCAGCGTTCTAGGGCAGGGGGCTGTCTACGAGCAGTACTTC.

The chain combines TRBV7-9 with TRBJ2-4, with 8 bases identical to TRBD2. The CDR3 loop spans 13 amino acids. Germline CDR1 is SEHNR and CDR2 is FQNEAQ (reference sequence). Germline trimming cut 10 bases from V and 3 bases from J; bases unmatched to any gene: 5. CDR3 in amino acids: CAILLADKNIQYF. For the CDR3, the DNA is TGTGCCATCCTACTAGCGGACAAAAACATTCAGTACTTC.

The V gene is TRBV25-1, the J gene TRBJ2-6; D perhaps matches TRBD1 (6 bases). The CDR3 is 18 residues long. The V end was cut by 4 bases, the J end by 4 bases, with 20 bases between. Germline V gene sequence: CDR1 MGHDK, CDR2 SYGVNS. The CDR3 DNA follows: TGTGCCAGCAGTGGCCGAAAACAGGGAATAGAGGGGGCCAACGTCCTGACTTTC. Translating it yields CASSGRKQGIEGANVLTF.

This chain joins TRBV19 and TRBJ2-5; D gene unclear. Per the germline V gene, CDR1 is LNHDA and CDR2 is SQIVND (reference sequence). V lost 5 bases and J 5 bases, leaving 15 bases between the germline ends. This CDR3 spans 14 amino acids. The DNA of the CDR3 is TGTGCCAGTAGTGCGTCTTTCCAAATGGAGACCCAGTACTTC. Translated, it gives CASSASFQMETQYF.

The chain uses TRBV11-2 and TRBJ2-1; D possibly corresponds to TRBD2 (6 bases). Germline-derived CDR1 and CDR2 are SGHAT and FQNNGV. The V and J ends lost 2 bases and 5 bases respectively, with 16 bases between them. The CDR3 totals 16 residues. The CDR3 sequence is CASSLRAGTGHNEQFF. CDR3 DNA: TGTGCCAGCAGCTTAAGGGCGGGGACGGGGCACAATGAGCAGTTCTTC.